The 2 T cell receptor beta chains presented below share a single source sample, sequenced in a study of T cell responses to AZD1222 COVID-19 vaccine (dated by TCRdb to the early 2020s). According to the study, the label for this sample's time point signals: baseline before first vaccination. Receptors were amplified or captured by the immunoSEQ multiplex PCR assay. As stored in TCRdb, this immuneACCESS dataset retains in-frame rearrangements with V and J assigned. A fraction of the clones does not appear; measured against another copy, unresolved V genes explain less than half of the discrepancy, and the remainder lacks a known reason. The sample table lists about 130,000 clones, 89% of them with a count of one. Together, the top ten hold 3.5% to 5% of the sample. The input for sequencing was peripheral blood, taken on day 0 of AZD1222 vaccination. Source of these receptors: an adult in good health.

The CDR3 reads CASSQRSSGDNSPLHF. The CDR3 coding sequence is TGCGCCAGCAGCCAACGAAGTAGTGGGGATAATTCACCCCTCCACTTT. The J gene is TRBJ1-6, the V gene TRBV4-1; D gene unclear. The V end was cut by 2 bases, the J end by 5 bases, with 13 bases between. The CDR3 length is 16 residues. Germline V gene data show CDR1 as MGHRA and CDR2 as YSYEKL.

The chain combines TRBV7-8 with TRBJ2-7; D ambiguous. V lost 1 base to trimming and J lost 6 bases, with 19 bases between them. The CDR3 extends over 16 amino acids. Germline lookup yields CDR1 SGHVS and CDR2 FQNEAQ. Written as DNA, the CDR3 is TGTGCCAGCAGCTTAGGTGTAGTTACTGGAGCTACCGAGCAGTACTTC. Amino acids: CASSLGVVTGATEQYF.